This T cell receptor (beta chain) was identified during a study of cytomegalovirus exposure and HLA in healthy donors. Looking at the study overall: Unique TCRs from HLA-typed donors, some 85 million of them, were held in an early data release.

Donors had nominal health at sampling but likely had unrecorded immune exposures. V dropped 6 bases and J dropped 5 bases, with 13 bases sitting between them. The CDR3 length is 13 residues. Germline CDR1 reads SNHLY; CDR2 reads FYNNEI. The PCR used 60 Vbeta and 13 Jbeta primers. TCRdb's copy holds only in-frame clones and misses some; the assay was immunoSEQ multiplex PCR. The top ten clones hold approximately 13% of a sample with 120,000 to 150,000 clones, more than 60% of them seen once. The V gene is TRBV2, the J gene TRBJ1-2, with no clear D. This receptor was identified in a man aged 35 to 55 in good health and CMV-seropositive. The sample was PBMCs. This CDR3 reads CASSGSRGYGYTF. Written as DNA, the CDR3 is TGTGCCAGCAGCGGTAGCCGTGGTTATGGCTACACCTTC.